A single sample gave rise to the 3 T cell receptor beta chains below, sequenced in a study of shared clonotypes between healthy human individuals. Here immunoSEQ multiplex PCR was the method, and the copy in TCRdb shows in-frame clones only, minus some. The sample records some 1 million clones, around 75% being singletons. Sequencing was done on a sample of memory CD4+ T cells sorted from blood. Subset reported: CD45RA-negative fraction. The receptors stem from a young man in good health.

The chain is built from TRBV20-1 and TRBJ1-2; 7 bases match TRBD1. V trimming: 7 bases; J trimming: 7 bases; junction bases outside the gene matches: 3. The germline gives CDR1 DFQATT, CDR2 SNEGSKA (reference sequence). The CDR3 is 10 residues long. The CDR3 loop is CSVRGVGYTF. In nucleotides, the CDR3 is TGCAGTGTCAGGGGGGTTGGCTACACCTTC.

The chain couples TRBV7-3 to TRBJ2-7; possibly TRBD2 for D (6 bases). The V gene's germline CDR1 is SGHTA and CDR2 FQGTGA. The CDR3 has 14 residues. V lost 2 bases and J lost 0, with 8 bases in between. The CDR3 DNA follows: TGTGCCAGCAGCTTATATAGCGGCTCCTACGAGCAGTACTTC. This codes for CASSLYSGSYEQYF. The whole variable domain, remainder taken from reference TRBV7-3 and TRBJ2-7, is GAGVSQTPSNKVTEKGKYVELRCDPISGHTALYWYRQSLGQGPEFLIYFQGTGAADDSGLPNDRFFAVRPEGSVSTLKIQRTERGDSAVYLCASSLYSGSYEQYFGPGTRLTVT.

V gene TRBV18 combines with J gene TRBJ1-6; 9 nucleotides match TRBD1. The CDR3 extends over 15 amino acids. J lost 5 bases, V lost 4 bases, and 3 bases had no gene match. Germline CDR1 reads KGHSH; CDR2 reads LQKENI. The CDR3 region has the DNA TGTGCCAGCTCACTACAGGGGGCGGATAATTCACCCCTCCACTTT. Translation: CASSLQGADNSPLHF. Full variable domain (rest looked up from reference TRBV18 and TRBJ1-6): NAGVMQNPRHLVRRRGQEARLRCSPMKGHSHVYWYRQLPEEGLKFMVYLQKENIIDESGMPKERFSAEFPKEGPSILRIQQVVRGDSAAYFCASSLQGADNSPLHFGNGTRLTVT.